One T cell receptor (beta chain) is described in this entry. This sample is drawn from a study of blood T cell repertoires in COVID-19. The CDR3 is made up of 16 amino acids. Produced via immunoSEQ multiplex PCR; TCRdb's table is partial and in-frame only. The sample has about 3,400 clones, 65% to 85% seen once. V is TRBV7-5 and J is TRBJ2-4; TRBD1 is the table's D call and was not checked against the DNA. TRBV7-5 is annotated as a pseudogene. The specimen sequenced was peripheral blood. The TCR comes from a human donor in a cohort sampled during active COVID-19. DNA of the CDR3: TGTGCCAGAAGCATGAGACAGGGTAAAGCCAAAAACATTCAGTACTTC. This encodes CARSMRQGKAKNIQYF.